What follows are 26 T cell receptor beta chains derived from one specimen sequenced in a study of T cell responses to AZD1222 COVID-19 vaccine. This table comes from immunoSEQ multiplex PCR, and its TCRdb copy is limited to in-frame clones, with some not included. The table lists over 150,000 clones, 80% to 90% of them singletons. Sample: peripheral blood, taken 28 days after the second AZD1222 dose. All receptors come from an adult who received the AZD1222 COVID-19 vaccine.

This clone was seen a handful of times. V is TRBV3-1 (or the pseudogene TRBV3-2) and J is TRBJ1-2, with D unresolved. The CDR3 sequence is 13 residues long. Germline-derived CDR1 and CDR2 are LGHDT and YNNKEL (reference sequence). Deletions cut 2 bases from V and 2 bases from J, with 6 bases between. The CDR3 sequence: CASSQSGNYGYTF. The DNA for the CDR3 is TGTGCCAGCAGCCAATCCGGCAACTATGGCTACACCTTC.

The rearrangement uses TRBV2 and TRBJ2-3; D call uncertain. The CDR3 runs 13 residues. V was shortened by 1 base and J by 9 bases, with 11 bases between the two germline ends. CDR1 SNHLY and CDR2 FYNNEI come from the germline V gene. CDR3 sequence: CASSEGAQRTQYF. CDR3 nucleotide sequence: TGTGCCAGCAGTGAAGGGGCCCAACGAACGCAGTATTTT.

This chain uses TRBV10-3 with TRBJ1-2; D gene unclear. V dropped 5 bases and J dropped 5 bases, with 15 bases sitting between them. The germline CDR1 and CDR2 sequences are ENHRY and SYGVKD. The CDR3 is 14 amino acids. The CDR3: CAISRPSSLYGYTF. Here the CDR3 DNA reads TGTGCCATCAGTAGGCCCTCCTCATTATATGGCTACACCTTC.

The chain has TRBV13 and TRBJ2-3; D possibly corresponds to TRBD2 (6 bases). The CDR3 is 16 amino acids. CDR1 is PRHDT and CDR2 is FYEKMQ in the germline V gene (reference sequence). V lost 0 bases to trimming and J lost 7 bases, with 17 bases between them. The CDR3 region has the DNA TGTGCCAGCAGCTTAGGAAACGTAGAGCGGGTGCATACGCAGTATTTT. It codes for CASSLGNVERVHTQYF. Filled out from reference TRBV13 and TRBJ2-3, the complete variable domain reads AAGVIQSPRHLIKEKRETATLKCYPIPRHDTVYWYQQGPGQDPQFLISFYEKMQSDKGSIPDRFSAQQFSDYHSELNMSSLELGDSALYFCASSLGNVERVHTQYFGPGTRLTVL.

The chain recombines TRBV9 with TRBJ2-1; a weak D match, TRBD2 (6 bases). The CDR3 is 14 amino acids. The germline CDR1 and CDR2 sequences are SGDLS and YYNGEE. V was shortened by 1 base and J by 8 bases, with 13 bases between the two germline ends. The CDR3 coding sequence is TGTGCCAGCAGCGTATGGGGTTCGGGGGATGAGCAGTTCTTC. This encodes CASSVWGSGDEQFF. Supplemented by reference TRBV9 and TRBJ2-1, the full variable domain reads DSGVTQTPKHLITATGQRVTLRCSPRSGDLSVYWYQQSLDQGLQFLIQYYNGEERAKGNILERFSAQQFPDLHSELNLSSLELGDSALYFCASSVWGSGDEQFFGPGTRLTVL.

The V call is TRBV19, the J call TRBJ2-3; 11 bases line up with TRBD2. Germline values: CDR1 LNHDA, CDR2 SQIVND (reference sequence). V gave up 6 bases and J gave up 6 bases; unmatched junction bases: 11. The CDR3 covers 16 residues. The CDR3 region is CASSPRTSGGGDTQYF. CDR3 in DNA: TGTGCCAGTAGCCCTCGTACTAGCGGGGGAGGGGATACGCAGTATTTT.

The chain carries TRBV19 and TRBJ2-1; TRBD2 might be the D (6 bases). The CDR3 contains 14 residues. Trimming removed 4 bases from V and 3 bases from J, with 10 bases in between. The germline gives CDR1 LNHDA, CDR2 SQIVND (reference sequence). CDR3 DNA: TGTGCCAGTAGTACGGGGGTTAACTACAATGAGCAGTTCTTC. Amino acid sequence: CASSTGVNYNEQFF.

V and J are TRBV28 and TRBJ1-3, with TRBD1 matching 10 bases. Germline V gene sequence: CDR1 MDHEN, CDR2 SYDVKM. Losses at the gene ends were 7 bases for V and 2 bases for J; bases not matched to a gene: 8. CDR3 length: 16 residues. Here the CDR3 DNA reads TGTGCCAGCAAGGAGACAGGGGGCGAGACTGGAAACACCATATATTTT. It codes for CASKETGGETGNTIYF.

The V call is TRBV5-1, the J call TRBJ2-7; no clear D gene. The germline V and J ends were trimmed by 0 bases and 0 bases, with 10 bases remaining between them. Germline loops: CDR1 SGHRS, CDR2 YFSETQ. The CDR3 is 15 residues long. The CDR3 spells CASSLGNTDSYEQYF. Here the CDR3 DNA reads TGCGCCAGCAGCTTGGGAAACACCGACTCCTACGAGCAGTACTTC.

This chain's CDR3 is CAWSETGASEAFF. CDR3 nucleotides: TGTGCCTGGAGTGAGACCGGGGCCTCCGAAGCTTTCTTT. The genes are TRBV30 and TRBJ1-1; the D gene is possibly TRBD1 (5 bases). The CDR3 contains 13 residues. Germline-derived CDR1 and CDR2 are GTSNPN and SVGIG (reference sequence). Trimming shortened V by 1 base and J by 8 bases, and 14 bases separated the two germline ends.

The chain uses TRBV13 and TRBJ2-3; 9 bases fit TRBD1. Trimming at V came to 6 bases and at J to 4 bases, leaving 11 bases not matched to a gene. This CDR3 region has 16 residues. Germline V gene sequence: CDR1 PRHDT, CDR2 FYEKMQ (reference sequence). As DNA, the CDR3 is TGTGCCAGCAGTTACGGGACAGGGCAGGTGTCAGATACGCAGTATTTT. Translated: CASSYGTGQVSDTQYF.

The chain is built from TRBV19 and TRBJ2-5; D might be TRBD1 or TRBD2, each matching 5 bases. The ends were cut back, 6 bases at V and 5 bases at J, with 13 bases in the middle. This CDR3 contains 13 residues. The germline V gene encodes CDR1 LNHDA and CDR2 SQIVND (reference sequence). CDR3 region: CASSVSREETQYF. The CDR3 region has the DNA TGTGCCAGTAGCGTGAGCAGGGAGGAGACCCAGTACTTC.

This clone was seen once. V usage is TRBV30 and J usage is TRBJ1-5; TRBD1 matches 7 bases. Per germline, CDR1 GTSNPN and CDR2 SVGIG (reference sequence). The CDR3 extends over 14 amino acids. V gave up 2 bases and J gave up 9 bases; unmatched junction bases: 10. The CDR3 loop reads CAWSRRPSGGPQHF. DNA for the CDR3: TGTGCCTGGAGTAGAAGGCCGTCAGGGGGGCCCCAGCATTTT.

The chain uses TRBV4-3 and TRBJ1-2; D unresolved. CDR3 length: 15 residues. Germline CDR1 is LGHNA and CDR2 is YSLEER. V was pared by 0 bases and J by 11 bases, with 19 bases between. CDR3 sequence reads: CASSQEVGIRSGYTF. The CDR3 DNA sequence: TGCGCCAGCAGCCAAGAAGTAGGGATCAGGAGTGGGTACACCTTC.

The CDR3 bases are TGTGCCAGCAGCTCCCTCTATGGCTACACCTTC. This encodes CASSSLYGYTF. This sequence joins TRBV9 and TRBJ1-2; no clear D gene. The CDR3 runs to 11 residues. Trimming left V 4 bases short and J 4 bases short, with 5 bases between. CDR1 and CDR2 (germline): SGDLS, YYNGEE.

The chain is built from TRBV5-1 and TRBJ2-7, with D possibly TRBD2 on 6 matching bases. The germline V gene encodes CDR1 SGHRS and CDR2 YFSETQ. This CDR3 region has 15 residues. V was cut by 5 bases and J by 2 bases, with 17 bases left in between. DNA of the CDR3: TGCGCCAGCAGGGGTGAGGTGGGGACTCCCTACGAGCAGTACTTC. Translated: CASRGEVGTPYEQYF.

The chain uses TRBV29-1 and TRBJ2-2; 8 positions agree with TRBD1. J gave up 1 base and V 7 bases, and 5 bases lay outside the gene matches. CDR3 size: 14 residues. Germline V CDR1 and CDR2: SQVTM, ANQGSEA. The CDR3 DNA sequence: TGCAGCGCCGGACAGGGTCTGAACACCGGGGAGCTGTTTTTT. Translated, it gives CSAGQGLNTGELFF.

The genes are TRBV28 and TRBJ2-5; 9 bases are shared with TRBD2. Trimming removed 7 bases from V and 5 bases from J; junction bases left unmatched: 17. The CDR3 spans 17 residues. The germline V gene has CDR1 MDHEN and CDR2 SYDVKM. CDR3 bases: TGTGCCAGCACCCGCGGGGGGGCAGCCTCCCCCCTTGAGACCCAGTACTTC. This translates into CASTRGGAASPLETQYF.

V usage is TRBV3-1 (or the pseudogene TRBV3-2) and J usage is TRBJ2-1, with no clear D. This CDR3 contains 13 residues. The V and J ends lost 6 bases and 1 base respectively, with 7 bases between them. Per germline, CDR1 LGHDT and CDR2 YNNKEL (reference sequence). The CDR3 sequence: CASRSQSYNEQFF. CDR3 DNA: TGTGCCAGCAGAAGCCAGTCCTACAATGAGCAGTTCTTC.

This clone was seen a handful of times. This rearrangement joins TRBV6-4 to TRBJ1-5; 8 nucleotides match TRBD1. Unmatched junction bases numbered 6, after V lost 3 bases and J lost 5 bases. This CDR3 spans 15 amino acids. The germline V gene has CDR1 MRHNA and CDR2 SNTAGT. The CDR3 DNA sequence: TGTGCCAGCAGTGAGGACAGGGTACGGTATCAGCCCCAGCATTTT. This gives the protein CASSEDRVRYQPQHF.

This chain joins TRBV19 and TRBJ2-2; 10 bases are a match to TRBD1. CDR3 size: 17 residues. Germline-derived CDR1 and CDR2 are LNHDA and SQIVND (reference sequence). The V segment lost 4 bases and the J segment 3 bases; nucleotides outside the gene matches: 8. CDR3 DNA sequence: TGTGCCAGTAGTACAACTAGACAGGGGGCGGACACCGGGGAGCTGTTTTTT. This sequence encodes CASSTTRQGADTGELFF.

The rearrangement uses TRBV6-5 and TRBJ2-2, with 8 bases matching TRBD1. Germline V gene sequence: CDR1 MNHEY, CDR2 SVGAGI. This CDR3 contains 16 residues. V lost 4 bases and J lost 0; bases outside the gene matches: 4. The CDR3 DNA sequence: TGTGCCAGCAGTTGGGTGACAGGGGCGAACACCGGGGAGCTGTTTTTT. This sequence encodes CASSWVTGANTGELFF.

This sequence joins TRBV19 and TRBJ2-2; 13 nucleotides line up with TRBD2. The germline CDR1 and CDR2 sequences are LNHDA and SQIVND (reference sequence). The ends lost 4 bases at V and 4 bases at J; junction bases unmatched: 3. This CDR3 is 16 amino acids long. This CDR3 reads CASSTTSGGPTGELFF. Written as DNA, the CDR3 is TGTGCCAGTAGTACGACTAGCGGGGGGCCCACCGGGGAGCTGTTTTTT.

V usage is TRBV30 and J usage is TRBJ1-5; unclear D gene. Germline V gene sequence: CDR1 GTSNPN, CDR2 SVGIG (reference sequence). Between the trimmed V and J ends, which lost 4 bases and 7 bases, there was a span of 14 bases. The CDR3 sequence is 13 residues long. CDR3 sequence: CAWTPGVGQPQHF. The CDR3 DNA reads TGTGCCTGGACCCCGGGTGTTGGGCAGCCCCAGCATTTT.

This sequence joins TRBV7-3 and TRBJ2-3, with 14 bases identical to TRBD2. The trim removed 3 bases at V and 6 bases at J, leaving 8 bases unmatched. CDR3 size: 17 residues. Germline V gene sequence: CDR1 SGHTA, CDR2 FQGTGA. CDR3 sequence reads: CASSLGLAGERGDTQYF. The CDR3 DNA follows: TGTGCCAGCAGCTTGGGACTAGCGGGGGAAAGGGGCGATACGCAGTATTTT.

This chain uses TRBV9 with TRBJ2-7; D is possibly TRBD2 (7 bases). V gave up 2 bases and J gave up 2 bases, with 14 bases separating them. The CDR3 is made up of 15 amino acids. Germline V gives CDR1 SGDLS, CDR2 YYNGEE. Here the CDR3 reads CASSVGGGPTYEQYF. CDR3 DNA: TGTGCCAGCAGCGTCGGCGGGGGCCCGACCTACGAGCAGTACTTC.